This note documents a single TCR beta chain sequence. Its antigen is as yet unknown. Template-switch reactions added UMIs with a 6-nucleotide sample barcode. TCRdb reprocessed the 5' RACE reads, with one entry per CDR3 protein and no DNA. Its table records some 440,000 distinct CDR3 sequences. CDR1 and CDR2 (germline): SGHTA, FQGTGA. CDR3 length: 16 residues. These data come from a study of monozygotic twins with inflammatory bowel disease. The study's findings and limits: Among IBD patients, fewer clonotypes were shared with others than among healthy twins, especially with disease activity.

Each donor gave about 2.7 ml of peripheral blood. T cells were not sorted, and total RNA was isolated straight from whole blood. The V and J genes are TRBV7-3 and TRBJ2-1; TCRdb designates TRBD2, a call that cannot be tested without DNA. Sequencing input: blood. The sequence was obtained from a human donor with ulcerative colitis or Crohn's disease, or a healthy co-twin of an affected twin (not recorded which). The CDR3 spells CASSLAGTSGRNEQFF.